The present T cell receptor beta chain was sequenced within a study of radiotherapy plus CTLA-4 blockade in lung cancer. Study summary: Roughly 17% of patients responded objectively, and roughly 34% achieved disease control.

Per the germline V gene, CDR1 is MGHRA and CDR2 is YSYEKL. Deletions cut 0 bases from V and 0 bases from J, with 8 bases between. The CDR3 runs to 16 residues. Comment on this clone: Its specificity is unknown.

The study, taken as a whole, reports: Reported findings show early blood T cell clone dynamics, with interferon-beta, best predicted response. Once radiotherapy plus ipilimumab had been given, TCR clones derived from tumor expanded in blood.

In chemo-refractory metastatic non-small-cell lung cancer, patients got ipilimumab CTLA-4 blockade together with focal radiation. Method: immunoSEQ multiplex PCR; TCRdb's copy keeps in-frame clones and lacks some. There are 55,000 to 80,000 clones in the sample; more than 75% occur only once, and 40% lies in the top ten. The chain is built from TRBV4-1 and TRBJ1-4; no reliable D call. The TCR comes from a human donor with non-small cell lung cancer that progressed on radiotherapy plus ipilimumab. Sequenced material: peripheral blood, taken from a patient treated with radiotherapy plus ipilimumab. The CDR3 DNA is TGCGCCAGCAGCCAAGAGGGATCTGCAACTAATGAAAAACTGTTTTTT. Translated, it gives CASSQEGSATNEKLFF.